The clone carrying this TCR beta chain was found once. Its antigen is still unknown. The mixed lymphocyte reaction cells were grown together in coculture at 37°C for around 6 days. This CDR3 is built from 14 residues. With 1 base removed from V and 2 bases from J, the gap between germline ends came to 6 bases. The germline CDR1 and CDR2 sequences are LNHDA and SQIVND (reference sequence). Using immunoSEQ multiplex PCR, the repertoire was profiled, and TCRdb retains in-frame clones only, with some absent. The top ten hold 7% to 9% of the sample, which has about 14,000 clones, approximately 49% seen once. The sample comes from a study of siplizumab effects on memory and regulatory T cells. Study in general: Mixed lymphocyte reactions were performed as paired cultures containing siplizumab at 1 ug/mL or no drug.

This chain uses TRBV19 with TRBJ2-4; no clear D gene. The source of this sequence is a human donor in good health; the cells came from an allogeneic mixed lymphocyte reaction. The sequencing input was CFSE-low (dividing) CD4+ T cells sorted from an allogeneic mixed lymphocyte reaction. CDR3 sequence (DNA): TGTGCCAGTAGTATAGGGATGACCAAAAACATTCAGTACTTC. Residues: CASSIGMTKNIQYF.